Presented here are 4 T cell receptor beta chains from one specimen sequenced in a study of immune evolution from preneoplasia to lung adenocarcinoma. Here immunoSEQ multiplex PCR was the method, and the copy in TCRdb shows in-frame clones only, minus some. Seen here are approximately 10,000 clones, 77% observed once, and the top ten hold under 8%. The specimen was FFPE lung adenocarcinoma in situ tissue. All receptors come from a person aged 60 to 80 with lung adenocarcinoma.

This clone has more than one count but fewer than ten. The rearrangement links TRBV30 to TRBJ1-2, with unresolved D. From germline, CDR1 is GTSNPN and CDR2 SVGIG (reference sequence). The CDR3 spans 13 residues. The V end was cut by 4 bases, the J end by 4 bases, with 13 bases between. CDR3 sequence (DNA): TGTGCCTGGATTCCTTTCTACCCCTATGGCTACACCTTC. Its translation is CAWIPFYPYGYTF.

This sequence joins TRBV19 and TRBJ1-2; the match to TRBD1 covers 8 bases. Germline assignment: CDR1 LNHDA and CDR2 SQIVND (reference sequence). The CDR3 is made up of 15 amino acids. V shed 5 bases and J 3 bases; nucleotides not matched to a gene: 8. CDR3 in amino acids: CASSFPGGADYGYTF. DNA for the CDR3: TGTGCCAGTAGTTTCCCAGGGGGCGCAGACTATGGCTACACCTTC.

This clone was seen only a few times. V usage is TRBV19 and J usage is TRBJ2-2; D not resolved. The CDR3 has 14 amino acids. V lost 3 bases and J 5 bases, leaving 10 bases between the germline ends. The germline V gene has CDR1 LNHDA and CDR2 SQIVND (reference sequence). The CDR3 spells CASSITSRTGELFF. The CDR3 DNA is TGTGCCAGTAGTATTACCTCGCGGACCGGGGAGCTGTTTTTT.

The chain combines TRBV19 with TRBJ2-2; possible D gene TRBD1, 7 bases. With 2 bases removed from V and 7 bases from J, the gap between germline ends came to 11 bases. Germline CDR1 and CDR2: LNHDA and SQIVND (reference sequence). CDR3 size: 14 residues. The CDR3 region is CASSIQGGFGELFF. The CDR3 DNA reads TGTGCCAGTAGTATACAGGGGGGATTCGGGGAGCTGTTTTTT.